The 29 T cell receptor beta chains presented below share a single source sample, sequenced in a study of T-cell memory formation after mild COVID-19. TCRdb ran MiXCR on the 5' RACE reads and lists one entry per CDR3 protein. This table holds 450,000 to 650,000 distinct CDR3 sequences, under 20% found once. What was sequenced was PBMCs or a T cell subset sorted from them (not recorded which). All receptors come from an adult woman who had mild COVID-19 (a few samples of this study predate the infection). Cell type and time point are not known.

This rearrangement joins TRBV20-1 to TRBJ2-3, with TRBD2 identical over 11 bases. Germline-derived CDR1 and CDR2 are DFQATT and SNEGSKA (reference sequence). V trimming: 0 bases; J trimming: 1 base; junction bases outside the gene matches: 9. The CDR3 extends over 18 amino acids. DNA for the CDR3: TGCAGTGCTAGAGAGGGTAGCGGGGGGGCTTTTCGCACAGATACGCAGTATTTT. Amino acids: CSAREGSGGAFRTDTQYF.

This clonotype was seen a handful of times. The chain links TRBV12-3 or TRBV12-4 to TRBJ1-2; possible D gene TRBD1, 6 bases. V lost 6 bases to trimming and J lost 4 bases, with 18 bases between them. There are 15 residues in the CDR3. The CDR3 DNA follows: TGTGCCAGCAGCCTTAAAGACAGGTCCCCCTATGGCTACACCTTC. Its translation: CASSLKDRSPYGYTF.

The chain has TRBV12-3 or TRBV12-4 and TRBJ1-4; D uncertain. This CDR3 contains 14 residues. Trimming removed 7 bases at V and 6 bases at J, with 15 bases between. CDR3 nucleotides: TGTGCCAGCACCCTATCCCGGGGTGATGAAAAACTGTTTTTT. Translation: CASTLSRGDEKLFF.

A few counts support this clonotype. The chain employs TRBV6-5 and TRBJ2-5; a weak D match, TRBD2 (7 bases). V was shortened by 10 bases and J by 1 base, with 22 bases between the two germline ends. CDR3 length equals 16 residues. Germline lookup yields CDR1 MNHEY and CDR2 SVGAGI. The DNA for the CDR3 is TGTGCCATCGGGGCTGGGCGGGGGCCCTTCCAAGAGACCCAGTACTTC. It translates to CAIGAGRGPFQETQYF.

The V and J genes are TRBV10-3 and TRBJ2-2, with D possibly matching TRBD2 (7 bases). The CDR3 has 14 residues. The ends were cut back, 7 bases at V and 2 bases at J, with 11 bases in the middle. Looked up from germline, CDR1 is ENHRY and CDR2 is SYGVKD. As DNA, the CDR3 is TGTGCCATCACCGGGGGGCCCAACACCGGGGAGCTGTTTTTT. Protein sequence: CAITGGPNTGELFF.

The chain combines TRBV6-5 with TRBJ2-2, with TRBD2 matching 9 bases. CDR1 and CDR2 (germline): MNHEY, SVGAGI. After removal of 7 bases from V and 1 base from J, the junction contained 4 bases not matched to a gene. CDR3 length: 15 residues. The CDR3 protein is CASKRAGGNTGELFF. DNA of the CDR3: TGTGCCAGCAAGCGAGCGGGAGGGAACACCGGGGAGCTGTTTTTT.

This clonotype occurred a few times. This chain connects TRBV24-1 to TRBJ2-6; D is tentatively TRBD1 or TRBD2 (5 bases each). Trimming pared 3 bases from V and 0 bases from J, leaving 8 bases between. Germline values: CDR1 KGHDR, CDR2 SFDVKD. This CDR3 is built from 16 residues. The CDR3 region is CATSDGTGSGANVLTF. For the CDR3, the DNA is TGTGCCACCAGTGATGGGACGGGCTCTGGGGCCAACGTCCTGACTTTC.

The chain is built from TRBV5-1 and TRBJ2-1, with 10 bases matching TRBD2. The V and J ends lost 1 base and 0 bases, in that order; junction bases with no gene match: 10. The CDR3 consists of 19 residues. CDR1 is SGHRS and CDR2 is YFSETQ in the germline V gene. The CDR3 DNA sequence: TGCGCCAGCAGCTTGAGCCAGCGGGGGGGCCGCAGCTCCTACAATGAGCAGTTCTTC. It is translated as CASSLSQRGGRSSYNEQFF.

The chain recombines TRBV29-1 with TRBJ2-5; 8 bases are a match to TRBD1. Losses at the gene ends were 2 bases for V and 9 bases for J; bases not matched to a gene: 8. Germline V gene sequence: CDR1 SQVTM, CDR2 ANQGSEA. This CDR3 region has 13 residues. The CDR3 DNA is TGCAGCGTTGAAATGAGGGACAGGACGCCCCAGTACTTC. Translated: CSVEMRDRTPQYF.

This clonotype was counted ten times or more. The chain uses TRBV5-1 and TRBJ2-3; TRBD2 matches 10 bases. The J segment lost 3 bases and the V segment lost 0 bases, leaving 4 bases of the junction unmatched. The CDR3 consists of 16 residues. From germline, CDR1 is SGHRS and CDR2 YFSETQ. The CDR3 DNA sequence: TGCGCCAGCAGCTTGGTAGCGGGAGGAGGAACAGATACGCAGTATTTT. It yields the protein CASSLVAGGGTDTQYF.

V is TRBV9 and J is TRBJ2-1; D gene ambiguous. Trimming pared 2 bases from V and 10 bases from J, leaving 13 bases between. CDR1 is SGDLS and CDR2 is YYNGEE in the germline V gene. The length of the CDR3 is 13 residues. The CDR3 spells CASSVRTNIEQFF. The CDR3 DNA is TGTGCCAGCAGCGTTAGGACCAACATCGAGCAGTTCTTC. The full variable domain, rest sourced from reference TRBV9 and TRBJ2-1, is DSGVTQTPKHLITATGQRVTLRCSPRSGDLSVYWYQQSLDQGLQFLIQYYNGEERAKGNILERFSAQQFPDLHSELNLSSLELGDSALYFCASSVRTNIEQFFGPGTRLTVL.

V gene TRBV27 combines with J gene TRBJ1-2; D uncertain. CDR1 is MNHEY and CDR2 is SMNVEV in the germline V gene (reference sequence). Between the trimmed V and J ends, which lost 3 bases and 5 bases, there was a span of 10 bases. CDR3 length equals 13 residues. Written as DNA, the CDR3 is TGTGCCAGCAGTTTTGGGTCGGGTTATGGCTACACCTTC. As protein: CASSFGSGYGYTF.

V and J are TRBV6-1 and TRBJ1-5, with D possibly being TRBD1 (5 bases). The CDR3 length is 18 residues. V gave up 5 bases and J gave up 5 bases, with 25 bases separating them. Germline CDR1 reads MNHNS; CDR2 reads SASEGT. The CDR3 reads CASSWISGMGFSDQPQHF. For the CDR3, the DNA is TGTGCCAGCAGTTGGATCTCAGGGATGGGGTTCTCTGATCAGCCCCAGCATTTT.

The rearrangement uses TRBV5-1 and TRBJ1-1, with 10 bases fitting TRBD1. J was trimmed by 1 base and V by 4 bases; bases with no gene match: 10. The CDR3 is 17 amino acids. Germline V lookup: CDR1 SGHRS, CDR2 YFSETQ. CDR3 residues: CASSRGQGLTKNTEAFF. In nucleotides, the CDR3 is TGCGCCAGCAGCAGGGGACAGGGGTTGACCAAGAACACTGAAGCTTTCTTT.

The rearrangement joins TRBV12-3 or TRBV12-4 to TRBJ1-2; perhaps TRBD1 as D (6 bases). Trimming removed 6 bases from V and 4 bases from J, with 18 bases in between. This CDR3 region has 15 residues. The CDR3 protein is CASRETGELGYGYTF. In nucleotides, the CDR3 is TGTGCCAGCAGAGAGACAGGAGAACTGGGCTATGGCTACACCTTC.

The chain is built from TRBV5-1 and TRBJ2-3; D not certain. The V and J ends lost 3 bases and 4 bases respectively, with 9 bases between them. Germline assignment: CDR1 SGHRS and CDR2 YFSETQ. This CDR3 spans 13 amino acids. Written as DNA, the CDR3 is TGCGCCAGCAGCTCGCGAGAGGCAGATACGCAGTATTTT. As protein: CASSSREADTQYF.

This rearrangement joins TRBV6-2 or TRBV6-3 to TRBJ1-1, with TRBD1 matching 7 bases. The germline V gene has CDR1 MNHEY and CDR2 SVGEGT. The CDR3 is 13 amino acids. J lost 11 bases, V lost 0 bases, and 6 bases had no gene match. The CDR3: CASSYSGGGDAFF. DNA for the CDR3: TGTGCCAGCAGTTACTCAGGAGGGGGCGACGCTTTCTTT.

The table lists this clonotype with a few counts. The gene calls are TRBV6-5 and TRBJ1-4, with no clear D. With 4 bases removed from V and 10 bases from J, the gap between germline ends came to 7 bases. This CDR3 has 11 amino acids. Germline CDR1 MNHEY, CDR2 SVGAGI. The CDR3 loop is CASSSGGKLFF. CDR3 bases: TGTGCCAGCAGTTCCGGTGGAAAACTGTTTTTT.

The CDR3 protein is CASSQTGEKLFF. CDR3 bases: TGTGCCAGTAGCCAAACTGGGGAAAAACTGTTTTTT. This chain links TRBV19 with TRBJ1-4; D unresolved. The CDR3 loop spans 12 amino acids. Germline CDR1 LNHDA, CDR2 SQIVND (reference sequence). The V and J ends lost 6 bases and 8 bases respectively, with 10 bases between them.

The V and J genes are TRBV12-3 or TRBV12-4 and TRBJ2-1; D perhaps matches TRBD1 (6 bases). The V and J ends lost 7 bases and 1 base respectively, with 20 bases between them. CDR3 size: 17 residues. This chain's CDR3 is CASILHQVQGSYNEQFF. The CDR3 nucleotides are TGTGCCAGCATCTTACACCAGGTTCAGGGGTCCTACAATGAGCAGTTCTTC.

The chain combines TRBV19 with TRBJ1-5; TRBD1 matches 7 bases. CDR3 length: 17 amino acids. With 5 bases clipped from V and 1 base from J, the junction kept 11 bases outside the gene matches. Germline CDR1 and CDR2: LNHDA and SQIVND (reference sequence). The CDR3 spells CASSRDRAVGSNQPQHF. In DNA form, the CDR3 reads TGTGCCAGTAGTCGCGACAGGGCCGTGGGGAGCAATCAGCCCCAGCATTTT.

The sample holds a few counts of this clonotype. This rearrangement joins TRBV20-1 to TRBJ2-6; D may be TRBD1 (6 bases). The CDR3 consists of 16 residues. Per germline, CDR1 DFQATT and CDR2 SNEGSKA (reference sequence). Between the trimmed V and J ends, which lost 6 bases and 1 base, there was a span of 16 bases. The CDR3 region is CSAGTGHPSGANVLTF. For the CDR3, the DNA is TGCAGTGCAGGCACGGGACACCCTTCTGGGGCCAACGTCCTGACTTTC.

This clonotype occurred many times. The J gene is TRBJ2-7, the V gene TRBV4-2; D possibly corresponds to TRBD2 (5 bases). The germline V gene encodes CDR1 LGHNA and CDR2 YNFKEQ. CDR3 size: 15 residues. The germline V and J ends were trimmed by 0 bases and 5 bases, with 14 bases remaining between them. The CDR3 sequence: CASSQDQVRADEQYF. The DNA for the CDR3 is TGTGCCAGCAGCCAAGACCAGGTGCGGGCGGACGAGCAGTACTTC.

The sample holds a few counts of this clonotype. CDR3 region: CASSRGPTPYEQYF. The CDR3 DNA is TGTGCCAGCAGCAGGGGGCCAACGCCGTACGAGCAGTACTTC. The rearrangement uses TRBV7-3 and TRBJ2-7; 7 positions match TRBD1. The CDR3 runs to 14 residues. The germline gives CDR1 SGHTA, CDR2 FQGTGA. J was trimmed by 4 bases and V by 5 bases; bases with no gene match: 8.

This clonotype was seen only a few times. The chain joins TRBV9 to TRBJ2-3; TRBD2 matches 16 bases. With V trimmed by 3 bases and J by 4 bases, 8 bases remained unmatched. Germline CDR1 SGDLS, CDR2 YYNGEE. CDR3 length: 18 amino acids. For the CDR3, the DNA is TGTGCCAGCAGCGAAAGGGGACTAGCGGGGGGGCCTGCAGATACGCAGTATTTT. As protein: CASSERGLAGGPADTQYF.

The sample holds a few counts of this clonotype. This chain links TRBV7-3 with TRBJ1-6; D uncertain. The ends were cut back, 4 bases at V and 0 bases at J, with 7 bases in the middle. Germline-derived CDR1 and CDR2 are SGHTA and FQGTGA. This CDR3 contains 15 residues. CDR3 DNA: TGTGCCAGCAGCTACACGAACTCCTATAATTCACCCCTCCACTTT. Its protein is CASSYTNSYNSPLHF.

The gene calls are TRBV20-1 and TRBJ2-1, with 10 bases fitting TRBD2. Germline V gene sequence: CDR1 DFQATT, CDR2 SNEGSKA (reference sequence). The CDR3 has 14 residues. With V trimmed by 5 bases and J by 12 bases, 13 bases remained unmatched. CDR3 protein: CSAALAGARLGQFF. As DNA, the CDR3 is TGCAGTGCTGCTCTAGCGGGGGCCCGGTTGGGGCAGTTCTTC.

The gene calls are TRBV10-3 and TRBJ2-2, with TRBD2 as a possible D gene (7 bases). The CDR3 spans 15 residues. V lost 3 bases to trimming and J lost 2 bases, with 10 bases between them. Germline CDR1 is ENHRY and CDR2 is SYGVKD. The CDR3 protein is CAISDAGANTGELFF. The CDR3 DNA reads TGTGCCATCAGTGATGCGGGGGCCAACACCGGGGAGCTGTTTTTT.

This clonotype was counted only a few times. This chain uses TRBV12-3 or TRBV12-4 with TRBJ2-2, with unresolved D. V was pared by 3 bases and J by 6 bases, with 5 bases between. The CDR3 loop spans 12 amino acids. The CDR3 sequence is CASSFQAGELFF. As DNA, the CDR3 is TGTGCCAGCAGTTTTCAGGCCGGGGAGCTGTTTTTT.